These 26 T cell receptor beta chains were all obtained from the same sample, sequenced in a study of T cell clusters in autoimmune cytopenias. TRB amplification used roughly 250 ng of peripheral blood genomic DNA. TRB was amplified by touch-down multiplex PCR, primer pools A and B combined. TCRdb reanalyzed the multiplex PCR reads and collapses them to one entry per CDR3 protein, without DNA. The sample has approximately 7,000 distinct CDR3 sequences. The sequenced sample consisted of peripheral blood. These TCRs come from a human donor with an autoimmune cytopenia or autoimmune hepatitis (not recorded which).

This chain uses TRBV5-4 with TRBJ2-7; checking the TCRdb D call of TRBD1 is not possible without DNA. Looked up from germline, CDR1 is SGHNT and CDR2 is YYREEE (reference sequence). This CDR3 contains 15 residues. CDR3 sequence: CASSTRDRVYYEQYF.

This chain joins TRBV6-2 or TRBV6-3 and TRBJ2-7; the D call of TRBD1 rests on TCRdb alone, since no DNA is present to check it. CDR3 length: 15 residues. Germline V gives CDR1 MNHEY, CDR2 SVGEGT. Here the CDR3 reads CASSSVRDRLYEQYF.

The chain has TRBV18 and TRBJ1-3. The CDR3 contains 16 residues. Per the germline V gene, CDR1 is KGHSH and CDR2 is LQKENI. This CDR3 is CASSPPGVGSGNTIYF. The full variable domain, rest sourced from reference TRBV18 and TRBJ1-3, is NAGVMQNPRHLVRRRGQEARLRCSPMKGHSHVYWYRQLPEEGLKFMVYLQKENIIDESGMPKERFSAEFPKEGPSILRIQQVVRGDSAAYFCASSPPGVGSGNTIYFGEGSWLTVV.

The V gene is TRBV6-2 or TRBV6-3, the J gene TRBJ2-5; TCRdb's D call, TRBD1, is unchecked because there is no DNA. This CDR3 has 16 residues. Germline loops: CDR1 MNHEY, CDR2 SVGEGT. The CDR3 reads CASSTPWGAVQETQYF.

V is TRBV6-5 and J is TRBJ2-1. Germline CDR1 is MNHEY and CDR2 is SVGAGI. The CDR3 totals 13 residues. The CDR3 loop is CASSSVHYNEQFF.

The V gene is TRBV5-4, the J gene TRBJ2-5; the TRBD2 assignment by TCRdb is unverifiable without DNA. Germline-derived CDR1 and CDR2 are SGHNT and YYREEE (reference sequence). This CDR3 comprises 15 residues. CDR3 loop: CASSGAGGAKETQYF.

The chain has TRBV7-2 and TRBJ2-3; the TCRdb call, TRBD2, lacks DNA for checking. Germline V CDR1 and CDR2: SGHTA, FQGNSA. The CDR3 consists of 21 residues. This CDR3 is CASSWKSTSGSIPSIRDTQYF. Based on the CDR3 plus reference TRBV7-2 and TRBJ2-3, the full variable domain is GAGVSQSPSNKVTEKGKDVELRCDPISGHTALYWYRQSLGQGLEFLIYFQGNSAPDKSGLPSDRFSAERTGGSVSTLTIQRTQQEDSAVYLCASSWKSTSGSIPSIRDTQYFGPGTRLTVL.

This clonotype is identified as medium-sized from frequency. V usage is TRBV12-3 or TRBV12-4 and J usage is TRBJ2-7; TCRdb lists TRBD2, though no DNA is available to test this call. The CDR3 sequence is 15 residues long. The CDR3 protein is CASSASGGAFYEQYF.

V is TRBV2 and J is TRBJ2-3. Looked up from germline, CDR1 is SNHLY and CDR2 is FYNNEI. This CDR3 has 17 residues. The CDR3 sequence: CASSESIGLRTTDTQYF.

Judged by frequency, this clonotype is medium-sized. The chain has TRBV29-1 and TRBJ2-5; lacking DNA, the TRBD2 call made by TCRdb goes unchecked. This CDR3 is 14 amino acids long. Germline assignment: CDR1 SQVTM and CDR2 ANQGSEA. The CDR3 reads CSVASGGASGTQYF.

This clonotype is classed as medium-sized by frequency. The chain employs TRBV11-1 and TRBJ2-2; TCRdb's D gene call, TRBD2, goes unchecked for lack of DNA. CDR3 length: 15 amino acids. Germline-derived CDR1 and CDR2 are SGHAT and FQDESV (reference sequence). The CDR3 reads CASTLTSGVLGELFF.

Considering frequency, this clonotype is medium-sized. This chain links TRBV15 with TRBJ1-4. The CDR3 consists of 14 residues. Germline V CDR1 and CDR2: LNHNV, YYDKDF (reference sequence). This CDR3 reads CATSSGGTHRGLFF.

The rearrangement links TRBV6-5 to TRBJ1-4; TCRdb's assignment of TRBD1 cannot be checked, as there is no DNA. The CDR3 totals 13 residues. CDR1 MNHEY and CDR2 SVGAGI come from the germline V gene. CDR3: CASSRDREEKLFF.

Its frequency marks this clonotype as medium-sized (0.01 to 0.1%). This chain joins TRBV6-1 and TRBJ2-5; TCRdb outputs TRBD1, but without DNA this stays unchecked. The CDR3 is 14 amino acids. Germline lookup yields CDR1 MNHNS and CDR2 SASEGT. This CDR3 is CASSEARGTETQYF.

By frequency, this clonotype is medium-sized (0.01 to 0.1%). The chain combines TRBV19 with TRBJ2-7; TCRdb returns TRBD1, unconfirmable since there is no DNA. The CDR3 has 15 amino acids. Germline CDR1 LNHDA, CDR2 SQIVND (reference sequence). The CDR3 loop is CASSAWGTGEVEQYF.

The V and J genes are TRBV20-1 and TRBJ2-5; TCRdb's D gene call, TRBD1, goes unchecked for lack of DNA. Germline V lookup: CDR1 DFQATT, CDR2 SNEGSKA (reference sequence). CDR3 length: 14 residues. CDR3: CSARARGSGETQYF.

The chain carries TRBV20-1 and TRBJ1-5. The CDR3 is 16 amino acids. The germline V gene encodes CDR1 DFQATT and CDR2 SNEGSKA (reference sequence). The CDR3 is CSARDLGPISGRPQHF.

The chain combines TRBV7-3 with TRBJ1-6; the D call of TRBD1 rests on TCRdb alone, since no DNA is present to check it. CDR3 size: 14 residues. CDR1 SGHTA and CDR2 FQGTGA come from the germline V gene. CDR3 sequence: CASSAGIWNSPLHF.

This rearrangement joins TRBV5-4 to TRBJ2-7; without DNA, the TCRdb call of TRBD1 cannot be checked. From germline, CDR1 is SGHNT and CDR2 YYREEE (reference sequence). This CDR3 spans 11 amino acids. CDR3 residues: CASSRAGEQYF. Variable domain in full (rest from reference TRBV5-4 and TRBJ2-7): ETGVTQSPTHLIKTRGQQVTLRCSSQSGHNTVSWYQQALGQGPQFIFQYYREEENGRGNFPPRFSGLQFPNYSSELNVNALELDDSALYLCASSRAGEQYFGPGTRLTVT.

Here the CDR3 reads CASDSTGTGKFF. The chain combines TRBV2 with TRBJ2-1; TCRdb reports TRBD1, a call that lacks DNA to check it against. Germline V gives CDR1 SNHLY, CDR2 FYNNEI. The CDR3 contains 12 residues.

V is TRBV20-1 and J is TRBJ1-4. Germline CDR1 DFQATT, CDR2 SNEGSKA (reference sequence). The CDR3 length is 15 residues. CDR3 sequence reads: CSARVGGDLNEKLFF.

This clonotype shows up as medium-sized (0.01 to 0.1%) by frequency. The chain couples TRBV19 to TRBJ2-1; TCRdb reports TRBD2, a call that lacks DNA to check it against. Looked up from germline, CDR1 is LNHDA and CDR2 is SQIVND (reference sequence). The CDR3 covers 16 residues. The CDR3: CASSPRRGRAYNEQFF.

Its frequency marks this clonotype as medium-sized. The chain employs TRBV29-1 and TRBJ2-2; checking the TCRdb D call of TRBD2 is not possible without DNA. Germline V gives CDR1 SQVTM, CDR2 ANQGSEA. The CDR3 spans 14 residues. The chain's CDR3 is CSGREIAGGGELFF.

The genes are TRBV6-5 and TRBJ2-3; lacking DNA, the TRBD2 call made by TCRdb goes unchecked. Germline CDR1 is MNHEY and CDR2 is SVGAGI. This CDR3 region has 18 residues. CDR3 sequence: CATSVSPHLAGLTDTQYF.

V usage is TRBV24-1 and J usage is TRBJ2-2; absent DNA, TCRdb's TRBD2 call cannot be checked. The CDR3 runs 20 residues. Germline assignment: CDR1 KGHDR and CDR2 SFDVKD. This chain's CDR3 is CATSDSPRTSGGRDTGELFF.

The J gene is TRBJ2-3, the V gene TRBV20-1; absent DNA, TCRdb's TRBD2 call cannot be checked. The germline gives CDR1 DFQATT, CDR2 SNEGSKA (reference sequence). CDR3 length: 15 amino acids. CDR3 loop: CSAGPGLAVLQTQYF.